The 31 T cell receptor beta chains given below trace back to one sample, sequenced in a study of shared clonotypes between healthy human individuals. TCRdb keeps only in-frame clones here, not all; method: immunoSEQ multiplex PCR. Among roughly 2.4 million clones listed, approximately 94% were seen once. Sample: naive CD4+ T cells sorted from blood. Subset given: CD45RA+ positively selected. All receptors come from a man in his late teens or twenties in good health.

The CDR3 DNA reads as TGTGCCAGCAGCCAAGATCTCTGGACAAAATACAATGAGCAGTTCTTC. Its translation: CASSQDLWTKYNEQFF. The chain joins TRBV14 to TRBJ2-1, with a possible D match to TRBD1 (5 bases). V was clipped by 0 bases and J by 4 bases, with 13 bases between them. This CDR3 comprises 16 residues. Germline V gene data show CDR1 as SGHDN and CDR2 as FVKESK.

The genes are TRBV5-1 and TRBJ2-3; D uncertain. Between the trimmed V and J ends, which lost 2 bases and 2 bases, there was a span of 9 bases. Looked up from germline, CDR1 is SGHRS and CDR2 is YFSETQ. This CDR3 contains 14 residues. Here the CDR3 reads CASSLVGYTDTQYF. The CDR3 coding sequence is TGCGCCAGCAGCTTAGTGGGTTACACAGATACGCAGTATTTT.

The rearrangement joins TRBV7-8 to TRBJ2-1; 8 bases match TRBD1. The trim removed 3 bases at V and 2 bases at J, leaving 0 bases unmatched. The CDR3 extends over 14 amino acids. The V gene's germline CDR1 is SGHVS and CDR2 FQNEAQ. The CDR3 region is CASSLDRAYNEQFF. DNA for the CDR3: TGTGCCAGCAGCTTGGACAGGGCCTACAATGAGCAGTTCTTC.

The chain carries TRBV4-1 and TRBJ2-7; 10 bases map to TRBD2. Germline loops: CDR1 MGHRA, CDR2 YSYEKL. Unmatched junction bases numbered 4, after V lost 4 bases and J lost 1 base. The CDR3 has 15 amino acids. The DNA of the CDR3 is TGCGCCAGCAGCCTAACTAGCGGGGAGTCCTACGAGCAGTACTTC. It codes for CASSLTSGESYEQYF.

V gene TRBV20-1 combines with J gene TRBJ2-1, with no clear D. Germline CDR1 and CDR2: DFQATT and SNEGSKA (reference sequence). The CDR3 sequence is 11 residues long. V was cut by 3 bases and J by 4 bases, with 4 bases left in between. CDR3 coding DNA: TGCAGTGCTAGCGTTTACAATGAGCAGTTCTTC. Translating gives CSASVYNEQFF.

Comments on this clone: This CDR3 is also generated by other DNA sequences in the sample. The CDR3 is CASSGQGLNTGELFF. DNA of the CDR3: TGTGCCAGCTCGGGACAGGGCTTAAACACCGGGGAGCTGTTTTTT. The chain recombines TRBV2 with TRBJ2-2; 9 bases are a match to TRBD1. In germline, CDR1 is SNHLY, CDR2 FYNNEI. CDR3 length: 15 amino acids. Unmatched junction bases numbered 6, after V lost 8 bases and J lost 2 bases. Filled out from reference TRBV2 and TRBJ2-2, the complete variable domain reads EPEVTQTPSHQVTQMGQEVILRCVPISNHLYFYWYRQILGQKVEFLVSFYNNEISEKSEIFDDQFSVERPDGSNFTLKIRSTKLEDSAMYFCASSGQGLNTGELFFGEGSRLTVL.

The rearrangement joins TRBV10-3 to TRBJ2-3; D gene ambiguous. Germline loops: CDR1 ENHRY, CDR2 SYGVKD. The CDR3 is 13 residues long. V was trimmed by 6 bases and J by 3 bases, leaving 10 bases between them. The CDR3 region is CAISREATDTQYF. DNA of the CDR3: TGTGCCATCAGCCGCGAGGCGACAGATACGCAGTATTTT.

As concerns this clone: The sample contains more than one DNA sequence encoding this CDR3. This chain links TRBV19 with TRBJ2-3; no firm D call. This CDR3 has 11 residues. V lost 4 bases to trimming and J lost 4 bases, with 3 bases between them. In germline, CDR1 is LNHDA, CDR2 SQIVND (reference sequence). The CDR3, as DNA: TGTGCCAGTAGTAAGGCAGATACGCAGTATTTT. It encodes CASSKADTQYF.

The chain employs TRBV5-1 and TRBJ2-7, with no clear D. Trimming took 0 bases from V and 4 from J, leaving 11 bases between them. Germline CDR1 SGHRS, CDR2 YFSETQ. The CDR3 contains 14 residues. CDR3 loop: CASSLGVSVYEQYF. CDR3 coding DNA: TGCGCCAGCAGCTTGGGGGTTAGTGTGTACGAGCAGTACTTC.

The table lists this clone with a few counts. This sequence joins TRBV10-3 and TRBJ2-5; D is tentatively TRBD1 or TRBD2 (5 bases each). Per the germline V gene, CDR1 is ENHRY and CDR2 is SYGVKD. Trimming removed 8 bases from V and 4 bases from J, with 8 bases in between. The CDR3 runs 11 residues. The CDR3 sequence: CAIGAGETQYF. The DNA of the CDR3 is TGTGCCATCGGGGCGGGAGAGACCCAGTACTTC.

The count of this clone is one. This rearrangement joins TRBV10-3 to TRBJ1-2; D possibly corresponds to TRBD1 (6 bases). Germline V gene sequence: CDR1 ENHRY, CDR2 SYGVKD. Trimming left V 3 bases short and J 8 bases short, with 22 bases between. This CDR3 has 16 residues. The CDR3 region has the DNA TGTGCCATCAGTGATCCAAGGGAGGGGGAGGCGTGGGGCTACACCTTC. Translating gives CAISDPREGEAWGYTF.

CDR3 loop: CASSLDGGGRSPLHF. CDR3 in DNA: TGCGCCAGCAGCTTGGATGGGGGGGGCCGTTCACCCCTCCACTTT. The chain is built from TRBV5-1 and TRBJ1-6; a possible D gene is TRBD1 (6 bases). V lost 0 bases and J 9 bases, leaving 13 bases between the germline ends. Germline-derived CDR1 and CDR2 are SGHRS and YFSETQ. This CDR3 spans 15 amino acids.

The chain is built from TRBV7-8 and TRBJ2-7; D is perhaps TRBD2 (6 bases). CDR1 SGHVS and CDR2 FQNEAQ come from the germline V gene. Trimming cost V 1 base and J 1 base, with 11 bases left between them. This CDR3 region has 15 residues. CDR3 sequence (DNA): TGTGCCAGCAGCTTAGGGGGTAGCGGTTCCTACGAGCAGTACTTC. It encodes CASSLGGSGSYEQYF.

The chain combines TRBV5-1 with TRBJ2-7, with D perhaps given as TRBD1 or TRBD2 (5 bases each). The CDR3 is 15 residues long. Trimming took 0 bases from V and 5 from J, leaving 15 bases between them. The germline V gene encodes CDR1 SGHRS and CDR2 YFSETQ. The CDR3 region has the DNA TGCGCCAGCAGCTTGGCCCTGGGGGTTAGCGACGAGCAGTACTTC. It specifies CASSLALGVSDEQYF.

The chain joins TRBV15 to TRBJ2-7, with D perhaps TRBD2 (6 bases). The ends were cut back, 5 bases at V and 4 bases at J, with 15 bases in the middle. From germline, CDR1 is LNHNV and CDR2 YYDKDF (reference sequence). This CDR3 has 14 amino acids. CDR3 in amino acids: CATSPTVAGYEQYF. The CDR3 nucleotides are TGTGCCACCAGCCCTACAGTGGCGGGATACGAGCAGTACTTC.

The V gene is TRBV6-5, the J gene TRBJ1-2, with D possibly being TRBD1 (5 bases). V dropped 10 bases and J dropped 7 bases, with 22 bases sitting between them. From germline, CDR1 is MNHEY and CDR2 SVGAGI. The CDR3 has 14 amino acids. The DNA of the CDR3 is TGTGCCACCTTTCGCCTTCTTGGGACCCTTGGCTACACCTTC. Translated, it gives CATFRLLGTLGYTF.

The chain recombines TRBV30 with TRBJ2-7; 7 positions agree with TRBD1. Germline loops: CDR1 GTSNPN, CDR2 SVGIG (reference sequence). CDR3 length: 12 amino acids. V lost 6 bases, J lost 2 bases, and 4 bases stayed unmatched. The CDR3 sequence: CACKGQAYEQYF. The CDR3, as DNA: TGTGCCTGCAAAGGACAGGCCTACGAGCAGTACTTC.

The chain uses TRBV5-1 and TRBJ2-1; 11 positions match TRBD1. CDR3 length equals 14 residues. Germline V gene data show CDR1 as SGHRS and CDR2 as YFSETQ. The junction had 7 bases not matched to a gene; V was cut back by 4 bases and J by 10 bases. CDR3 bases: TGCGCCAGCAGCCTAGGACAGGGGGCGCAAGAGCAGTTCTTC. Its protein is CASSLGQGAQEQFF.

The sample holds one count of this clone. The chain carries TRBV11-2 and TRBJ1-1; D not certain. V was pared by 5 bases and J by 2 bases, with 12 bases between. This CDR3 is 14 amino acids long. Germline loops: CDR1 SGHAT, CDR2 FQNNGV. DNA of the CDR3: TGTGCCAGCAGCATTGGACGGAGTAACACTGAAGCTTTCTTT. It translates to CASSIGRSNTEAFF.

This chain links TRBV30 with TRBJ2-1; possibly TRBD2 for D (5 bases). The germline CDR1 and CDR2 sequences are GTSNPN and SVGIG (reference sequence). The length of the CDR3 is 14 residues. Trimming left V 3 bases short and J 5 bases short, with 14 bases between. In DNA form, the CDR3 reads TGTGCCTGGAGCCCGGGATTCGTTCACAATGAGCAGTTCTTC. The encoded protein is CAWSPGFVHNEQFF.

The chain combines TRBV6-5 with TRBJ2-2; 8 bases align to TRBD1. CDR1 is MNHEY and CDR2 is SVGAGI in the germline V gene. The CDR3 contains 15 residues. V trimming: 6 bases; J trimming: 3 bases; junction bases outside the gene matches: 6. The CDR3 region is CASSSGQEDTGELFF. DNA of the CDR3: TGTGCCAGCAGCTCGGGACAGGAGGACACCGGGGAGCTGTTTTTT.

The gene calls are TRBV6-6 and TRBJ1-2, with TRBD1 matching over 10 bases. After removal of 6 bases from V and 4 bases from J, the junction contained 8 bases not matched to a gene. This CDR3 contains 15 residues. The germline V gene has CDR1 MNHNY and CDR2 SVGAGI (reference sequence). The CDR3: CASSYDRGRIYGYTF. Here the CDR3 DNA reads TGTGCCAGCAGCTACGACAGGGGGCGAATCTATGGCTACACCTTC.

The chain links TRBV7-2 to TRBJ2-3; weak D call: TRBD1 (6 bases). The CDR3 has 16 amino acids. The germline V gene has CDR1 SGHTA and CDR2 FQGNSA. V was clipped by 3 bases and J by 0 bases, with 13 bases between them. As DNA, the CDR3 is TGTGCCAGCAGCTTCCCTGGGACATCTAGCACAGATACGCAGTATTTT. Its translation: CASSFPGTSSTDTQYF.

The chain recombines TRBV4-1 with TRBJ1-6; D call uncertain. V gave up 0 bases and J gave up 7 bases, with 13 bases separating them. Germline assignment: CDR1 MGHRA and CDR2 YSYEKL. This CDR3 has 16 amino acids. Written as DNA, the CDR3 is TGCGCCAGCAGCCAAGATCGAGGCCTAAGCAATTCACCCCTCCACTTT. Translating gives CASSQDRGLSNSPLHF.

This chain links TRBV30 with TRBJ2-6; D is possibly TRBD1 (5 bases). Germline CDR1 and CDR2: GTSNPN and SVGIG (reference sequence). V dropped 4 bases and J dropped 15 bases, with 13 bases sitting between them. This CDR3 is built from 11 residues. The CDR3 nucleotides read TGTGCCTGGATTTCCTCGACAGCCCTGACTTTC. The encoded protein is CAWISSTALTF.

The chain is built from TRBV5-1 and TRBJ2-6; TRBD1 aligns across 8 bases. The V gene end was trimmed by 6 bases and the J gene end by 9 bases; junction bases not matched to a gene: 8. The CDR3 covers 14 residues. CDR1 is SGHRS, CDR2 YFSETQ, per germline. The CDR3 region has the DNA TGCGCCAGCAACAACCCGGGACAGGTCAACGTCCTGACTTTC. It is translated as CASNNPGQVNVLTF.

The chain joins TRBV10-1 to TRBJ1-1, with D uncertain. The CDR3 runs to 17 residues. The germline V gene has CDR1 WNHNN and CDR2 SYGVQD (reference sequence). Deletions cut 3 bases from V and 0 bases from J, with 17 bases between. CDR3: CASSDGVGHSMNTEAFF. The CDR3 DNA sequence: TGCGCCAGCAGTGACGGGGTCGGGCATTCCATGAACACTGAAGCTTTCTTT.

This chain links TRBV10-3 with TRBJ2-7; the match to TRBD2 covers 11 bases. Germline CDR1 ENHRY, CDR2 SYGVKD. V lost 6 bases and J lost 1; bases outside the gene matches: 5. This CDR3 region has 15 residues. The CDR3 reads CAISALAGASYEQYF. CDR3 in DNA: TGTGCCATCAGCGCACTAGCGGGGGCTTCCTACGAGCAGTACTTC.

This clone has just one count. The chain links TRBV6-5 to TRBJ1-4, with D possibly TRBD1 on 5 matching bases. Germline assignment: CDR1 MNHEY and CDR2 SVGAGI. V lost 2 bases to trimming and J lost 3 bases, with 10 bases between them. The CDR3 totals 15 residues. The CDR3 loop is CASSYGGRANEKLFF. In nucleotides, the CDR3 is TGTGCCAGCAGTTACGGGGGGAGGGCTAATGAAAAACTGTTTTTT.

This chain links TRBV30 with TRBJ1-1; no clear D gene. CDR1 and CDR2 (germline): GTSNPN, SVGIG (reference sequence). V lost 2 bases, J lost 7 bases, and 14 bases lay in between. This CDR3 is 13 amino acids long. The CDR3 DNA sequence: TGTGCCTGGAGTACCCATTTGGTCATTGAAGCTTTCTTT. Encoded protein: CAWSTHLVIEAFF.

On this clone itself: One end of the junction varies from germline; a read error may be responsible. The chain couples TRBV7-9 to TRBJ1-3, with TRBD1 as a possible D gene (6 bases). The CDR3 is made up of 15 amino acids. CDR1 is SEHNR and CDR2 is FQNEAQ in the germline V gene (reference sequence). The CDR3, as DNA: TGTGCCAGCAGCGTAGCAGGGGCAGGTGGAAACACCATATATTTT. It specifies CASSVAGAGGNTIYF.